The rows below give T cell receptor beta chains drawn from one sample of a study of blood T cell repertoires in COVID-19. Libraries were prepared by immunoSEQ multiplex PCR; TCRdb keeps only in-frame clonotypes and omits some of them. Here the sample spans roughly 100,000 clones, approximately 88% being singletons. Input material: peripheral blood. These receptors were obtained from an older woman with acute or convalescent COVID-19. Both conserved end residues are part of each CDR3. The D gene is left open where the match is weak. For some rows the clone size is stated as once, few or many, or as a class when expanded; others skip it.

J gene: TRBJ1-2; V gene: TRBV7-2; D gene: TRBD1; clone size: .; CDR3 protein: CASRGAPYGYTF; CDR3 DNA: TGTGCCTCCAGGGGGGCACCCTATGGCTACACCTTC
J gene: TRBJ1-5; V gene: TRBV15; D gene: .; clone size: .; CDR3 protein: CATSRGMGGGFVNQPQHF; CDR3 DNA: TGTGCCACCAGCAGAGGAATGGGGGGGGGATTTGTCAATCAGCCCCAGCATTTT
J gene: TRBJ2-7; V gene: TRBV7-8; D gene: TRBD1; clone size: .; CDR3 protein: CASSLANRDRPYEQYF; CDR3 DNA: TGTGCCAGCAGCTTAGCGAACCGGGACAGGCCCTACGAGCAGTACTTC
J gene: TRBJ1-1; V gene: TRBV7-8; D gene: .; clone size: .; CDR3 protein: CASSTQANTEAFF; CDR3 DNA: TGTGCCAGCAGCACCCAGGCGAACACTGAAGCTTTCTTT
J gene: TRBJ2-2; V gene: TRBV5-1; D gene: .; clone size: .; CDR3 protein: CASRLQRGAGELFF; CDR3 DNA: TGCGCCAGCAGGCTCCAAAGGGGTGCCGGGGAGCTGTTTTTT
J gene: TRBJ1-2; V gene: TRBV6-5; D gene: TRBD1; clone size: .; CDR3 protein: CASSYSNAGGLYGYTF; CDR3 DNA: TGTGCCAGCAGTTACTCGAATGCAGGGGGCCTCTATGGCTACACCTTC
J gene: TRBJ1-1; V gene: TRBV14; D gene: TRBD1; clone size: .; CDR3 protein: CASSQIQGGKNTEAFF; CDR3 DNA: TGTGCCAGCAGCCAAATACAGGGGGGGAAGAACACTGAAGCTTTCTTT
J gene: TRBJ2-3; V gene: TRBV7-8; D gene: TRBD1; clone size: .; CDR3 protein: CASSLGQGALDTQYF; CDR3 DNA: TGTGCCAGCAGCTTAGGACAGGGGGCACTAGATACGCAGTATTTT
J gene: TRBJ1-5; V gene: TRBV7-6; D gene: TRBD1; clone size: .; CDR3 protein: CASSLAQGQYSNQPQHF; CDR3 DNA: TGTGCCAGCAGCTTAGCACAGGGGCAATATAGCAATCAGCCCCAGCATTTT
J gene: TRBJ2-7; V gene: TRBV3-1/TRBV3-2; D gene: .; clone size: .; CDR3 protein: CASSPSSYEQYF; CDR3 DNA: TGTGCCAGCAGCCCCAGCTCCTACGAGCAGTACTTC
J gene: TRBJ2-7; V gene: TRBV5-4; D gene: .; clone size: .; CDR3 protein: CASSSMSAEQYF; CDR3 DNA: TGTGCCAGCAGCTCAATGAGCGCGGAGCAGTACTTC
J gene: TRBJ2-1; V gene: TRBV7-7; D gene: .; clone size: .; CDR3 protein: CASSLTQGIENEQFF; CDR3 DNA: TGTGCTAGCAGCTTAACGCAGGGGATTGAAAATGAGCAGTTCTTC
J gene: TRBJ1-4; V gene: TRBV5-5; D gene: .; clone size: .; CDR3 protein: CASSFVASAGEKLFF; CDR3 DNA: TGTGCCAGCAGCTTCGTTGCCTCAGCCGGGGAAAAACTGTTTTTT
J gene: TRBJ1-2; V gene: TRBV4-2; D gene: .; clone size: once; CDR3 protein: CASSQTDTSSGYGYTF; CDR3 DNA: TGTGCCAGCAGCCAAACGGACACAAGCTCAGGCTATGGCTACACCTTC
J gene: TRBJ2-3; V gene: TRBV4-1; D gene: .; clone size: .; CDR3 protein: CASSLQGETDTQYF; CDR3 DNA: TGCGCCAGCAGCCTACAGGGTGAAACAGATACGCAGTATTTT
J gene: TRBJ1-5; V gene: TRBV6-6; D gene: TRBD1; clone size: .; CDR3 protein: CASSSGTGSSNQPQHF; CDR3 DNA: TGTGCCAGCAGCAGCGGGACAGGTTCTAGCAATCAGCCCCAGCATTTT
J gene: TRBJ2-1; V gene: TRBV27; D gene: .; clone size: .; CDR3 protein: CASSFSGTYNEQFF; CDR3 DNA: TGTGCCAGCAGTTTCAGCGGAACCTACAATGAGCAGTTCTTC
J gene: TRBJ2-1; V gene: TRBV21-1; D gene: .; clone size: .; CDR3 protein: CASSWEPTSSYNEQFF; CDR3 DNA: TGTGCCAGCAGTTGGGAGCCGACGAGCTCCTACAATGAGCAGTTCTTC
J gene: TRBJ2-3; V gene: TRBV5-1; D gene: TRBD2; clone size: .; CDR3 protein: CASSAGTSGYTDTQYF; CDR3 DNA: TGCGCCAGCAGCGCCGGGACTAGCGGCTACACAGATACGCAGTATTTT
J gene: TRBJ1-4; V gene: TRBV5-1; D gene: .; clone size: .; CDR3 protein: CASSLGGSPNEKLFF; CDR3 DNA: TGCGCCAGCAGCTTGGGCGGGTCCCCTAATGAAAAACTGTTTTTT
J gene: TRBJ2-1; V gene: TRBV19; D gene: TRBD2; clone size: .; CDR3 protein: CASSMTSGYNEQFF; CDR3 DNA: TGTGCCAGTAGCATGACTAGCGGCTACAATGAGCAGTTCTTC
J gene: TRBJ2-5; V gene: TRBV4-2; D gene: TRBD1; clone size: .; CDR3 protein: CASSQEGQGEQTQYF; CDR3 DNA: TGTGCCAGCAGCCAAGAGGGACAGGGTGAACAGACCCAGTACTTC
J gene: TRBJ1-5; V gene: TRBV19; D gene: .; clone size: .; CDR3 protein: CATEGGFRQPQHF; CDR3 DNA: TGTGCCACTGAGGGGGGGTTTCGTCAGCCCCAGCATTTT
J gene: TRBJ2-7; V gene: TRBV6-5; D gene: TRBD1; clone size: .; CDR3 protein: CASRAWTGAYEQYF; CDR3 DNA: TGTGCCAGCAGAGCCTGGACAGGGGCCTACGAGCAGTACTTC
J gene: TRBJ1-1; V gene: TRBV5-1; D gene: .; clone size: .; CDR3 protein: CASSPTGGMNTEAFF; CDR3 DNA: TGCGCCAGCAGCCCCACCGGGGGGATGAACACTGAAGCTTTCTTT
J gene: TRBJ1-2; V gene: TRBV28; D gene: .; clone size: once; CDR3 protein: CASSRRESYGYTF; CDR3 DNA: TGTGCCAGCTCCCGGCGGGAATCCTATGGCTACACCTTC
J gene: TRBJ1-2; V gene: TRBV23-1; D gene: .; clone size: .; CDR3 protein: CASSLMGTSKGDGYTF; CDR3 DNA: TGCGCCAGCAGTCTAATGGGGACATCGAAGGGGGATGGCTACACCTTC
J gene: TRBJ1-6; V gene: TRBV6-1; D gene: .; clone size: .; CDR3 protein: CASSGGGSSSYNSPLHF; CDR3 DNA: TGTGCCAGCAGTGGGGGAGGGTCGAGCTCCTATAATTCACCCCTCCACTTT
J gene: TRBJ2-3; V gene: TRBV5-1; D gene: .; clone size: .; CDR3 protein: CASSPSPVVTDTQYF; CDR3 DNA: TGCGCCAGCAGCCCCTCCCCAGTGGTAACAGATACGCAGTATTTT
J gene: TRBJ2-1; V gene: TRBV12-3/TRBV12-4; D gene: .; clone size: .; CDR3 protein: CASTWRSRNEQFF; CDR3 DNA: TGTGCCAGCACCTGGCGGTCTCGGAATGAGCAGTTCTTC
J gene: TRBJ1-6; V gene: TRBV4-2; D gene: .; clone size: .; CDR3 protein: CASSQDRPLGSPLHF; CDR3 DNA: TGTGCCAGCAGCCAAGACAGGCCCTTGGGTTCACCCCTCCACTTT
J gene: TRBJ1-3; V gene: TRBV28; D gene: .; clone size: once; CDR3 protein: CASKEQVNSGNTIYF; CDR3 DNA: TGTGCCAGCAAGGAACAGGTCAACTCTGGAAACACCATATATTTT
J gene: TRBJ2-1; V gene: TRBV3-1/TRBV3-2; D gene: TRBD2; clone size: .; CDR3 protein: CASSNGLAGGEQFF; CDR3 DNA: TGTGCCAGCAGCAACGGACTAGCGGGAGGTGAGCAGTTCTTC
J gene: TRBJ1-2; V gene: TRBV3-1/TRBV3-2; D gene: TRBD1; clone size: .; CDR3 protein: CASSRDRQGYGYTF; CDR3 DNA: TGTGCCAGCAGCAGGGACAGGCAGGGCTATGGCTACACCTTC
J gene: TRBJ1-1; V gene: TRBV19; D gene: .; clone size: .; CDR3 protein: CASRSRRTALTEAFF; CDR3 DNA: TGTGCCAGTAGATCCCGGAGGACAGCACTAACTGAAGCTTTCTTT